This T cell receptor (beta chain) was captured in a study of technical replicates of blood from several donors (TCRdb year 2017). CDR1 and CDR2, per the germline V gene, are KGHSH and LQKENI. The V and J ends are trimmed by 1 base and 10 bases, leaving 10 bases between them. The CDR3 starts with the cysteine, ends with the phenylalanine, and has 12 residues. The kept DNA is CDR3 alone, 36 bases in frame from the first base. About this clone: What antigen it recognizes has not been identified. Nothing much larger sits one base from this clone, and base qualities are not available.

Library method: the immunoSEQ multiplex PCR assay. The immuneACCESS repertoire file appears here via TCRdb, limited to in-frame rearrangements. These files lack a portion of the clones; in checked studies, under half of the deficit traces to unresolved V genes, and the cause of the others is not known. This sample lists about 56,000 clones; around 92% were detected once. The ten largest clones capture approximately 4.5% of the sample. The sequencing sample was made of PBMCs. This clonotype was obtained from a human donor in good health. Some clones in this sample may be carry-over from other donors' samples. The chain joins TRBV18 to TRBJ1-1; the D gene is possibly TRBD1, with 6 bases matching. The CDR3: CASSPQGVGAFF. The DNA reads TGTGCCAGCTCACCACAGGGGGTTGGAGCTTTCTTT.